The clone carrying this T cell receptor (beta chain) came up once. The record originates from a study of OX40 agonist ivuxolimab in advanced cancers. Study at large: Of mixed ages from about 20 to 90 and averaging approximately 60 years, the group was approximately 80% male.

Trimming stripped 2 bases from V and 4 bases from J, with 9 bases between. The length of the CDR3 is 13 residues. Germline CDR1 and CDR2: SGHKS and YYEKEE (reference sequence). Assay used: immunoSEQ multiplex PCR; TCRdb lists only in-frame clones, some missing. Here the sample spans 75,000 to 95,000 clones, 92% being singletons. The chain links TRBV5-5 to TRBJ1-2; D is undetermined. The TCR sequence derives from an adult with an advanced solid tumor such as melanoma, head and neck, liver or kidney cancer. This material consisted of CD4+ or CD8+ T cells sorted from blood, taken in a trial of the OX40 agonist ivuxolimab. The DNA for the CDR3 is TGTGCCAGCAGCTTAGACGGAGGCTATGGCTACACCTTC. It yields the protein CASSLDGGYGYTF. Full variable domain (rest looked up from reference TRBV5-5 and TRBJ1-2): DAGVTQSPTHLIKTRGQQVTLRCSPISGHKSVSWYQQVLGQGPQFIFQYYEKEERGRGNFPDRFSARQFPNYSSELNVNALLLGDSALYLCASSLDGGYGYTFGSGTRLTVV.